The rows below give T cell receptor beta chains drawn from one sample of a study of Ad26.COV2.S vaccination and SARS-CoV-2 variants. Measured with immunoSEQ multiplex PCR; TCRdb has only the in-frame clones, and not every one. This sample has fewer than 900,000 clones, with roughly nine tenths found just once. Specimen: peripheral blood, collected in a trial of Ad26.COV2.S vaccine versus placebo. The receptors stem from a person aged 18 to 65 who received the Ad26.COV2.S COVID-19 vaccine or a placebo. The CDR3 runs from the conserved cysteine through the conserved F or W. The order of the fields is D gene, J gene, clone size, V gene, CDR3 protein, CDR3 DNA. The D gene is left open where the match is weak. Only part of the rows carry a size: once, few, many, or a class if the clone is expanded.

d_gene: -; j_gene: TRBJ1-2; abundance: -; v_gene: TRBV30; CDR3aa: CAWSYGGAGGYTF; CDR3nt: TGTGCCTGGAGTTATGGGGGCGCGGGGGGCTACACCTTC
d_gene: TRBD2; j_gene: TRBJ2-1; abundance: -; v_gene: TRBV6-1; CDR3aa: CASSGTSGRARSYNEQFF; CDR3nt: TGTGCCAGCAGTGGGACTAGCGGGAGGGCCAGGTCCTACAATGAGCAGTTCTTC
d_gene: TRBD1; j_gene: TRBJ2-1; abundance: -; v_gene: TRBV27; CDR3aa: CASSPARDRVRNEQFF; CDR3nt: TGTGCCAGCAGCCCGGCCCGGGACAGGGTCCGCAATGAGCAGTTCTTC
d_gene: TRBD1; j_gene: TRBJ1-3; abundance: -; v_gene: TRBV5-1; CDR3aa: CASSPGQGGVSTIYF; CDR3nt: TGCGCCAGCAGCCCCGGACAGGGCGGGGTCAGCACCATATATTTT
d_gene: -; j_gene: TRBJ2-3; abundance: -; v_gene: TRBV11-2; CDR3aa: CASSSPHGSTQYF; CDR3nt: TGTGCCAGCAGCTCTCCCCACGGGAGTACGCAGTATTTT
d_gene: -; j_gene: TRBJ2-7; abundance: -; v_gene: TRBV28; CDR3aa: CASSFGDTLYEQYF; CDR3nt: TGTGCCAGCAGTTTTGGGGACACTCTATACGAGCAGTACTTC
d_gene: TRBD1; j_gene: TRBJ2-2; abundance: -; v_gene: TRBV7-8; CDR3aa: CASSLGGGTGTPGELFF; CDR3nt: TGTGCCAGCAGCTTAGGGGGGGGGACAGGGACCCCCGGGGAGCTGTTTTTT
d_gene: -; j_gene: TRBJ2-3; abundance: -; v_gene: TRBV24-1; CDR3aa: CATALTDTQYF; CDR3nt: TGTGCCACCGCATTAACAGATACGCAGTATTTT
d_gene: -; j_gene: TRBJ2-2; abundance: -; v_gene: TRBV19; CDR3aa: CASSIEWGGTGELFF; CDR3nt: TGTGCCAGTAGTATAGAGTGGGGAGGCACCGGGGAGCTGTTTTTT
d_gene: -; j_gene: TRBJ2-1; abundance: -; v_gene: TRBV5-5; CDR3aa: CASSPGEDFF; CDR3nt: TGTGCCAGCAGTCCCGGGGAGGATTTCTTC
d_gene: -; j_gene: TRBJ1-1; abundance: -; v_gene: TRBV6-2/TRBV6-3; CDR3aa: CASSYSRGLGEAFF; CDR3nt: TGTGCCAGCAGTTACTCGAGAGGGCTGGGTGAAGCTTTCTTT
d_gene: TRBD2; j_gene: TRBJ2-3; abundance: -; v_gene: TRBV15; CDR3aa: CATSRDLAGGEDTQYF; CDR3nt: TGTGCCACCAGCAGAGACCTAGCGGGAGGAGAAGATACGCAGTATTTT
d_gene: -; j_gene: TRBJ2-5; abundance: -; v_gene: TRBV12-3/TRBV12-4; CDR3aa: CASTTGGEETQYF; CDR3nt: TGTGCCAGCACTACCGGCGGGGAAGAGACCCAGTACTTC
d_gene: -; j_gene: TRBJ1-4; abundance: -; v_gene: TRBV5-1; CDR3aa: CANRGGANEKLFF; CDR3nt: TGCGCCAATCGGGGGGGAGCTAATGAAAAACTGTTTTTT
d_gene: -; j_gene: TRBJ2-7; abundance: -; v_gene: TRBV19; CDR3aa: CASSPLGYEQYF; CDR3nt: TGTGCCAGTAGCCCGCTTGGATATGAGCAGTACTTC
d_gene: -; j_gene: TRBJ2-7; abundance: -; v_gene: TRBV15; CDR3aa: CATSREPGNLYEQYF; CDR3nt: TGTGCCACCAGCAGAGAACCCGGGAACCTCTACGAGCAGTACTTC
d_gene: -; j_gene: TRBJ2-5; abundance: -; v_gene: TRBV3-1/TRBV3-2; CDR3aa: CASSHRGGGRRGETQYF; CDR3nt: TGTGCCAGCAGCCACAGGGGGGGCGGGAGAAGAGGAGAGACCCAGTACTTC
d_gene: TRBD1; j_gene: TRBJ1-5; abundance: -; v_gene: TRBV6-6; CDR3aa: CASSSQGPNQPQHF; CDR3nt: TGTGCCAGCAGTTCACAGGGGCCCAATCAGCCCCAGCATTTT
d_gene: TRBD1; j_gene: TRBJ2-3; abundance: -; v_gene: TRBV29-1; CDR3aa: CSGRTGGTDTQYF; CDR3nt: TGCAGCGGCCGGACAGGGGGCACAGATACGCAGTATTTT
d_gene: -; j_gene: TRBJ1-2; abundance: -; v_gene: TRBV5-1; CDR3aa: CASSLGDVNYGYTF; CDR3nt: TGCGCCAGCAGCTTGGGGGATGTAAACTATGGCTACACCTTC
d_gene: -; j_gene: TRBJ2-1; abundance: -; v_gene: TRBV30; CDR3aa: CAWSRGLALHNEQFF; CDR3nt: TGTGCCTGGAGTCGGGGGCTAGCTCTTCACAATGAGCAGTTCTTC
d_gene: TRBD2; j_gene: TRBJ2-5; abundance: -; v_gene: TRBV3-1/TRBV3-2; CDR3aa: CASSQLLAGVETQYF; CDR3nt: TGTGCCAGCAGCCAGCTACTAGCGGGAGTGGAGACCCAGTACTTC
d_gene: -; j_gene: TRBJ2-5; abundance: -; v_gene: TRBV18; CDR3aa: CASSDDSQETQYF; CDR3nt: TGTGCCAGCTCAGACGACTCGCAAGAGACCCAGTACTTC
d_gene: TRBD1; j_gene: TRBJ2-3; abundance: -; v_gene: TRBV7-2; CDR3aa: CASSLRRGSTDTQYF; CDR3nt: TGTGCCAGCAGCTTGCGCAGGGGGAGCACAGATACGCAGTATTTT
d_gene: -; j_gene: TRBJ2-7; abundance: -; v_gene: TRBV6-2/TRBV6-3; CDR3aa: CASTYSGRPYEQYF; CDR3nt: TGTGCCAGCACCTACTCGGGACGACCGTACGAGCAGTACTTC
d_gene: -; j_gene: TRBJ1-3; abundance: -; v_gene: TRBV10-1; CDR3aa: CASTAGYSSGNTIYF; CDR3nt: TGCGCCAGCACCGCCGGGTATAGCTCTGGAAACACCATATATTTT
d_gene: TRBD1; j_gene: TRBJ2-7; abundance: -; v_gene: TRBV11-3; CDR3aa: CASSLEGTGTYEQYF; CDR3nt: TGTGCCAGCAGCTTAGAGGGGACAGGGACCTACGAGCAGTACTTC
d_gene: -; j_gene: TRBJ1-2; abundance: -; v_gene: TRBV6-1; CDR3aa: CASSEKGYYGYTF; CDR3nt: TGTGCCAGCAGTGAAAAGGGGTACTATGGCTACACCTTC
d_gene: -; j_gene: TRBJ2-5; abundance: -; v_gene: TRBV30; CDR3aa: CAWSVGGLETQYF; CDR3nt: TGTGCCTGGAGTGTGGGGGGTTTAGAGACCCAGTACTTC
d_gene: TRBD2; j_gene: TRBJ2-7; abundance: -; v_gene: TRBV6-1; CDR3aa: CASSEDYGGGYEQYF; CDR3nt: TGTGCCAGCAGTGAAGACTACGGCGGGGGCTACGAGCAGTACTTC
d_gene: -; j_gene: TRBJ2-7; abundance: once; v_gene: TRBV5-1; CDR3aa: CASSRAGSSYEQYF; CDR3nt: TGCGCCAGCAGCCGGGCGGGTTCGTCCTACGAGCAGTACTTC
d_gene: -; j_gene: TRBJ1-2; abundance: -; v_gene: TRBV7-2; CDR3aa: CASSFSTGSNYGYTF; CDR3nt: TGTGCCAGCAGCTTCAGTACAGGGTCTAACTATGGCTACACCTTC
d_gene: TRBD1; j_gene: TRBJ1-6; abundance: -; v_gene: TRBV7-9; CDR3aa: CASSLATGGNSPLHF; CDR3nt: TGTGCCAGCAGCTTAGCGACAGGGGGAAATTCACCCCTCCACTTT
d_gene: TRBD1; j_gene: TRBJ2-4; abundance: -; v_gene: TRBV27; CDR3aa: CASSFTGGIGGRASKNIQYF; CDR3nt: TGTGCCAGCAGTTTCACAGGGGGCATCGGTGGGAGGGCGTCCAAAAACATTCAGTACTTC
d_gene: -; j_gene: TRBJ1-1; abundance: -; v_gene: TRBV30; CDR3aa: CAWSENKGAFF; CDR3nt: TGTGCCTGGAGTGAAAACAAGGGGGCTTTCTTT
d_gene: -; j_gene: TRBJ1-4; abundance: -; v_gene: TRBV25-1; CDR3aa: CASSPDEKLFF; CDR3nt: TGTGCCAGCAGTCCGGATGAAAAACTGTTTTTT
d_gene: -; j_gene: TRBJ2-5; abundance: -; v_gene: TRBV7-8; CDR3aa: CASSSFEGEKQETQYF; CDR3nt: TGTGCCAGCAGCTCCTTTGAGGGTGAGAAGCAAGAGACCCAGTACTTC
d_gene: -; j_gene: TRBJ1-5; abundance: once; v_gene: TRBV6-4; CDR3aa: CASRRRDLNQPQHF; CDR3nt: TGTGCCAGCAGGCGCAGGGATCTCAATCAGCCCCAGCATTTT
d_gene: -; j_gene: TRBJ2-7; abundance: once; v_gene: TRBV18; CDR3aa: CASSPRGRGSYEQYF; CDR3nt: TGTGCCAGCTCACCTAGGGGCAGGGGTTCCTACGAGCAGTACTTC
d_gene: TRBD1; j_gene: TRBJ1-1; abundance: few; v_gene: TRBV7-9; CDR3aa: CASSFRQGTEAFF; CDR3nt: TGTGCCAGCAGCTTTCGACAGGGAACTGAAGCTTTCTTT
d_gene: -; j_gene: TRBJ2-7; abundance: -; v_gene: TRBV24-1; CDR3aa: CATGTPKGEQYF; CDR3nt: TGTGCCACTGGGACCCCAAAGGGCGAGCAGTACTTC